This T cell receptor (beta chain) was documented in a study of identifying expanded T cells in peripheral blood. TCRdb keeps only in-frame clones here, not all; method: immunoSEQ multiplex PCR. The sample holds approximately 83,000 clones, about 85% seen once. Healthy donors had no documented immune events, such as infections, while sampled. The CDR3 has 14 residues. The J segment lost 3 bases and the V segment lost 4 bases, leaving 5 bases of the junction unmatched. Germline V gene data show CDR1 as MGHDK and CDR2 as SYGVNS. Points on this clone: Its target is unknown.

General observations from the study: Approximately two-week clone count variance significantly increased as total template count grew. About 1.2 clones differed between technical replicates, versus about 17 and 20 over time.

This clonotype was sampled from a person aged 18 to 75 in good health. The sequenced material came from blood. The chain carries TRBV25-1 and TRBJ2-7; TRBD1 agrees at 8 bases. DNA of the CDR3: TGTGCCAGCAGTGGCGGACAGGGTAACTACGAGCAGTACTTC. Protein: CASSGGQGNYEQYF.